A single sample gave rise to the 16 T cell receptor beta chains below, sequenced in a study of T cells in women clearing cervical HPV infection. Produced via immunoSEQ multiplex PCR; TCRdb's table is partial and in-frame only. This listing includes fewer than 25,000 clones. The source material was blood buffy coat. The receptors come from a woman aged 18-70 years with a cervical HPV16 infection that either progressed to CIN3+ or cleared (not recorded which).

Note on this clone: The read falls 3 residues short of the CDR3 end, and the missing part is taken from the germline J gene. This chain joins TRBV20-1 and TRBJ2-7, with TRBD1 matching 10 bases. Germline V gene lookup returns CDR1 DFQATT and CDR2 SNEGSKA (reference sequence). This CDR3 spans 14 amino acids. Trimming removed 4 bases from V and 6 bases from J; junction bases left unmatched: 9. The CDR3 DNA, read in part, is TGCAGTGCTACCGAGACAGGGGGCCGTCGCGAG. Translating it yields CSATETGGRRE. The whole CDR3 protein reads CSATETGGRREQYF.

The DNA read from the CDR3 is TGTGCCAGCAGGACAGAGGGCCTCCCATACACCGGGGAG. Encoded protein: CASRTEGLPYTGE. The entire CDR3 reads CASRTEGLPYTGELFF. The gene calls are TRBV6-2 or TRBV6-3 and TRBJ2-2; D is tentatively TRBD1 or TRBD2 (5 bases each). The read stops 3 residues short of the end of the CDR3; the missing end is completed from the germline J gene. The germline V gene has CDR1 MNHEY and CDR2 SVGEGT. V lost 6 bases and J lost 3, with 17 bases in between. This CDR3 region has 16 residues.

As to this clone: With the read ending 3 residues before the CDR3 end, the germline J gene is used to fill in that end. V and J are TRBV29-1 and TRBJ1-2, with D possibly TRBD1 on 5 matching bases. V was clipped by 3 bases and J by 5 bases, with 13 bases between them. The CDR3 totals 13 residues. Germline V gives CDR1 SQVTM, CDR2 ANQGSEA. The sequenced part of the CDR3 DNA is TGCAGCGTTGACGGGGGTTTTGGATATGGC. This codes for CSVDGGFGYG. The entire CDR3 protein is CSVDGGFGYGYTF.

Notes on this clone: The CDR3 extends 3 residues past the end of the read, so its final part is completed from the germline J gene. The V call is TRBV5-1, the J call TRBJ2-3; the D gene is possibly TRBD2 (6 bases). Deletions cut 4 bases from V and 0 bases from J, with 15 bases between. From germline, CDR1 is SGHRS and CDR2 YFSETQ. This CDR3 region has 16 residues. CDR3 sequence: CASSIGLSLSTDTQYF. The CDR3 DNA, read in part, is TGCGCCAGCAGCATCGGACTATCCCTGAGCACAGATACG.

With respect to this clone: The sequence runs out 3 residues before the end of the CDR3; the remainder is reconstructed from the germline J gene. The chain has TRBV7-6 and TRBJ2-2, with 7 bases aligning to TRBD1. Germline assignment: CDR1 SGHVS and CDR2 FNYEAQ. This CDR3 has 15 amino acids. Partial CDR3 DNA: TGTGCCAGCAGCTTGGGACAGAGTGGGTCCAACGTG. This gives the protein CASSLGQSGSNV. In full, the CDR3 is CASSLGQSGSNVLFF.

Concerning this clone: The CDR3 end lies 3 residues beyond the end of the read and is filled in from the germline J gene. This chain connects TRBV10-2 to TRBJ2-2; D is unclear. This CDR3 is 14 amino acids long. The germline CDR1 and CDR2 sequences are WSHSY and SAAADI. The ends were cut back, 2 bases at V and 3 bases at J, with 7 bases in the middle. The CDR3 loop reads CASSEPADTGELFF. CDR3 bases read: TGCGCCAGCAGTGAGCCTGCGGACACCGGGGAG.

The CDR3 here is CASSPGQGHEKLFF. The CDR3 bases that were read are TGTGCCAGCAGCCCGGGACAGGGACACGAAAAG. The gene calls are TRBV7-2 and TRBJ2-2; 9 bases line up with TRBD1. The DNA ends 3 residues before the CDR3 does, and the rest of the CDR3 is filled in from the germline J gene. Looked up from germline, CDR1 is SGHTA and CDR2 is FQGNSA. The CDR3 runs to 14 residues. The full variable domain, in which reference TRBV7-2 and TRBJ2-2 provide the parts outside the CDR3, is GAGVSQSPSNKVTEKGKDVELRCDPISGHTALYWYRQSLGQGLEFLIYFQGNSAPDKSGLPSDRFSAERTGGSVSTLTIQRTQQEDSAVYLCASSPGQGHEKLFFGEGSRLTVL.

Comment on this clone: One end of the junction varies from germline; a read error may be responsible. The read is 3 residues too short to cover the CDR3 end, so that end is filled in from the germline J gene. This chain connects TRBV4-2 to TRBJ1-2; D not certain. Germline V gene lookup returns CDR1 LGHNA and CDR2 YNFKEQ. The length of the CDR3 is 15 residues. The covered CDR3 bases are TGCGCCAGCAGCCACGGGGAACCTAGGGAATATGGC. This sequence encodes CASSHGEPREYG. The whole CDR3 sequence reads CASSHGEPREYGYTF.

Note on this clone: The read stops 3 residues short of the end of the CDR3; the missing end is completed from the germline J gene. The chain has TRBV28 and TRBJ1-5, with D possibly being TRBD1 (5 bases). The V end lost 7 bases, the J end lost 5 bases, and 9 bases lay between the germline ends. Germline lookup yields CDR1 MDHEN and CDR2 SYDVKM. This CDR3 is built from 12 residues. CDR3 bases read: TGTGCCAGCACTGGGGCCGATCAGCCC. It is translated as CASTGADQP. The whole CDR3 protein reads CASTGADQPQHF. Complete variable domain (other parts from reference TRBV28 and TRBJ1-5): DVKVTQSSRYLVKRTGEKVFLECVQDMDHENMFWYRQDPGLGLRLIYFSYDVKMKEKGDIPEGYSVSREKKERFSLILESASTNQTSMYLCASTGADQPQHFGDGTRLSIL.

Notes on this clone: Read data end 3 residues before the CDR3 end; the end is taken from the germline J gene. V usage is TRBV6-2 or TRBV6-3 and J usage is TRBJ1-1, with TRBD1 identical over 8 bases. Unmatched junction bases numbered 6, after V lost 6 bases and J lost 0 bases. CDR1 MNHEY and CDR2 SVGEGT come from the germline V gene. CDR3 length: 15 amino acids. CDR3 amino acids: CASRLTGEMNTEAFF. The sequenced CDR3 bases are TGTGCCAGCAGGTTGACAGGGGAAATGAACACTGAA.

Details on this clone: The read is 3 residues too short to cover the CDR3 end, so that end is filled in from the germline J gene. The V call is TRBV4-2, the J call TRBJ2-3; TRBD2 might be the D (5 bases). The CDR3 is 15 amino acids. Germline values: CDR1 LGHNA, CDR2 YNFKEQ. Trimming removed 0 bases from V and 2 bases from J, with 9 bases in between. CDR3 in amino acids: CASSQDASPTDTQYF. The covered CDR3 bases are TGTGCCAGCAGCCAAGACGCTAGCCCCACAGATACG.

CDR3 sequence reads: CASSDLQFPGGYGQYF. Partial CDR3 DNA: TGTGCCAGCAGTGATTTACAGTTCCCTGGGGGCTATGGT. The V and J genes are TRBV6-1 and TRBJ2-4, with a possible D match to TRBD1 (6 bases). The read is 3 residues too short to cover the CDR3 end, so that end is filled in from the germline J gene. The CDR3 runs 16 residues. CDR1 MNHNS and CDR2 SASEGT come from the germline V gene.

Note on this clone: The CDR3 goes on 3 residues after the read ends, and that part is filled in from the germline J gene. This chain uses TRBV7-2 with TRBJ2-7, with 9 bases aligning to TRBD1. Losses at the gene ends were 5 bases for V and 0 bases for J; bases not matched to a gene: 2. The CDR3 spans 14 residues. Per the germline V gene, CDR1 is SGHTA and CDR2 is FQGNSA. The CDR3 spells CASSRQGGSYEQYF. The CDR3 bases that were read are TGTGCCAGCAGCCGACAGGGGGGCTCCTACGAG.

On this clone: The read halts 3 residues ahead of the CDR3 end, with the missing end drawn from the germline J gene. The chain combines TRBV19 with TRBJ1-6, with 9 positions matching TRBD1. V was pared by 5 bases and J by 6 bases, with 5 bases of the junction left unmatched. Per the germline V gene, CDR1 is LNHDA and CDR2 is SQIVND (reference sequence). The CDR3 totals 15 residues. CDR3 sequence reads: CASSAGQGSNSPLHF. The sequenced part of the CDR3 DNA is TGTGCCAGTAGTGCCGGACAGGGGAGTAATTCACCC.

The CDR3 sequence: CASSPSGLNNEQFF. The part of the CDR3 DNA that was read is TGTGCCAGCAGCCCCTCAGGACTGAACAATGAG. V and J are TRBV7-7 and TRBJ2-1; TRBD2 might be the D (5 bases). The CDR3 end lies 3 residues beyond the end of the read and is filled in from the germline J gene. Germline CDR1 and CDR2: SSHAT and FNYEAQ (reference sequence). V was pared by 5 bases and J by 5 bases, with 13 bases between. The CDR3 contains 14 residues.

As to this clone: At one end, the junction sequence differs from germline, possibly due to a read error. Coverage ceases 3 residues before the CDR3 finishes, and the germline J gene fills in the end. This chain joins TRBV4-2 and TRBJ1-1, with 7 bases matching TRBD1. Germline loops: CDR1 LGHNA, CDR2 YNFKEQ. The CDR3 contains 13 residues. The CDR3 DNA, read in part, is TGCGCCAGCAGCTTGCTACAGGGGCGCGGG. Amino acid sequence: CASSLLQGRG. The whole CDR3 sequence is CASSLLQGRGAFF.